This TCR beta chain derives from a study of shared T cell receptors in the human thymus. The repertoire was sequenced with immunoSEQ multiplex PCR; TCRdb's copy has only in-frame clones and lacks some. The table has some 700,000 clones, approximately 88% seen once; the top ten hold about 0.01%. The sample was also reused in another study, on human thymus T cells. That study reports: Thymic samples were excised during corrective heart operations.

This receptor was taken from a boy under two years old with a congenital heart defect. The sample consisted of thymocytes.

CDR3 sequence (DNA): TGTGCCACCAGCAGAGGGTCGGCTAGCGGGAGGGCCAGGGAGCTGTTTTTT. Protein product: CATSRGSASGRARELFF. The chain couples TRBV15 to TRBJ2-2; 12 nucleotides agree with TRBD2. This CDR3 region has 17 residues. Per germline, CDR1 LNHNV and CDR2 YYDKDF (reference sequence). J was trimmed by 9 bases and V by 1 base; bases with no gene match: 9.